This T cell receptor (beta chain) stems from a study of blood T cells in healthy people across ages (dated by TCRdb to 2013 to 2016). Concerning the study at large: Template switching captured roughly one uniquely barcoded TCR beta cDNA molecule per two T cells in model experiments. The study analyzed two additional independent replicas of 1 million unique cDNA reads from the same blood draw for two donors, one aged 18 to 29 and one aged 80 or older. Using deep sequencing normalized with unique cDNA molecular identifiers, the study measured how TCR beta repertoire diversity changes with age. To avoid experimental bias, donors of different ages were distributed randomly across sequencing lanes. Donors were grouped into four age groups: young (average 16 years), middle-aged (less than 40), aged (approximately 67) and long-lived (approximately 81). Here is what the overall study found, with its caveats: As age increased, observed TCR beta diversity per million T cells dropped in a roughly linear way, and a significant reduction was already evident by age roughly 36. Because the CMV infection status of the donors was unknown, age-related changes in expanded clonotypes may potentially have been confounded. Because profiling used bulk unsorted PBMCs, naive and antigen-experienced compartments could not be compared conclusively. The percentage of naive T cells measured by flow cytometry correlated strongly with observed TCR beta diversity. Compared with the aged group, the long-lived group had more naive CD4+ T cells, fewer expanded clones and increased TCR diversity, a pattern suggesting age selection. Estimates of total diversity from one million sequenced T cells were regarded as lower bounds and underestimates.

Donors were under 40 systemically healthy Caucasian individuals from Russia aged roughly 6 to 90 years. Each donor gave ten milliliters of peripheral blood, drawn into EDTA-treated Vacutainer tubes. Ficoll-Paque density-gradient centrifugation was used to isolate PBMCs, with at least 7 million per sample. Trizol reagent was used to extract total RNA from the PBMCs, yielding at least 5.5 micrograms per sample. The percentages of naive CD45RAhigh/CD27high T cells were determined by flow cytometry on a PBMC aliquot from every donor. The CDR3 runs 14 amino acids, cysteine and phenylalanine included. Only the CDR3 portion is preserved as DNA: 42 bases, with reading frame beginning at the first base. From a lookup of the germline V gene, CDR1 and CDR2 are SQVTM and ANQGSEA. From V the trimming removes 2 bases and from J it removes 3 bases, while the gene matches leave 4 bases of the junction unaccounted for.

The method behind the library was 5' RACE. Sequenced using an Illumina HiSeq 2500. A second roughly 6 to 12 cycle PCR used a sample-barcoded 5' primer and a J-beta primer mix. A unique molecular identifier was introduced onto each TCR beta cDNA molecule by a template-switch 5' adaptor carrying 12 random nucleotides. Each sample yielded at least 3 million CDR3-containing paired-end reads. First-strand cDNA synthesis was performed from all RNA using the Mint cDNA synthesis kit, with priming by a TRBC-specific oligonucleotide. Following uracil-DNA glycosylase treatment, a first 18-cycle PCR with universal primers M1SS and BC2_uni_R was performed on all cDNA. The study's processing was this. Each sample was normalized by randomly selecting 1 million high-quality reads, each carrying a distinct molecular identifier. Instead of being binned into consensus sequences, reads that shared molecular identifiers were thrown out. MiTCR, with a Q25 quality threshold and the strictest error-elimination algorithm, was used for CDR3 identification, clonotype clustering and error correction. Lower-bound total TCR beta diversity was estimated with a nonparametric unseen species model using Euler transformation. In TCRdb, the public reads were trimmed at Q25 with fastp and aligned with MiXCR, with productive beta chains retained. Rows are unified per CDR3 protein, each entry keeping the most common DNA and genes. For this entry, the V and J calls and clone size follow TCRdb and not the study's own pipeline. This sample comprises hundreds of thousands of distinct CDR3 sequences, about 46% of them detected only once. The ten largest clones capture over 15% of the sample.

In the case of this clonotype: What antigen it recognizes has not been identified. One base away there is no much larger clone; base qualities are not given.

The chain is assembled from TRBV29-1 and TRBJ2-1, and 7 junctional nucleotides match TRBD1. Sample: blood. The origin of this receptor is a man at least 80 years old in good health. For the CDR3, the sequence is CSVEKTGIYNEQFF. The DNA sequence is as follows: TGCAGCGTTGAAAAGACAGGGATCTACAATGAGCAGTTCTTC.